A selection of T cell receptor beta chains follows, all from one sample in a study of cytomegalovirus exposure and HLA in healthy donors. Clones were read by immunoSEQ multiplex PCR, and TCRdb kept only the in-frame ones, dropping some. The sample lists over 150,000 clones; less than 85% were seen once. The sample comprised PBMCs. The receptors were sampled from a girl between 5 and 17 years old in good health and CMV-seropositive. The CDR3 runs from the conserved cysteine through the conserved F or W. A D gene is named only where the DNA matches it firmly. Where a row states a size, it is once, few, many or the class of an expanded clone; other rows omit it.

cdr3_aa	cdr3_nt	d_call	v_call	j_call	clone_size
CASSIQGGETEAFF	TGTGCCAGCAGCATACAGGGGGGAGAAACTGAAGCTTTCTTT	TRBD1	TRBV7-6	TRBJ1-1	-
CASSVEGMADTQYF	TGTGCCAGCAGCGTGGAGGGTATGGCAGATACGCAGTATTTT	-	TRBV9	TRBJ2-3	-
CASSVGAGYNQPQHF	TGTGCCAGCAGCGTAGGCGCAGGTTACAATCAGCCCCAGCATTTT	-	TRBV9	TRBJ1-5	-
CASSLELAVQETQYF	TGTGCCAGCAGCTTAGAACTAGCGGTGCAAGAGACCCAGTACTTC	TRBD2	TRBV7-2	TRBJ2-5	few
CSVEGLAGENEQYF	TGCAGCGTTGAGGGACTAGCGGGGGAAAACGAGCAGTACTTC	TRBD2	TRBV29-1	TRBJ2-7	-
CASSMGQGGEQYF	TGTGCCAGTAGCATGGGACAGGGGGGAGAGCAGTACTTC	TRBD1	TRBV19	TRBJ2-7	once
CASSDTLSVGYTF	TGTGCCAGCTCGGACACGTTGTCCGTTGGCTACACCTTC	-	TRBV6-4	TRBJ1-2	-
CASSSPGQGAAYGYTF	TGTGCCAGCTCATCCCCGGGACAGGGGGCGGCCTATGGCTACACCTTC	TRBD1	TRBV18	TRBJ1-2	once
CASSLIQGGGYTF	TGCGCCAGCAGCTTGATTCAGGGCGGAGGCTACACCTTC	-	TRBV5-1	TRBJ1-2	few
CASSGTGLYEQYF	TGTGCCAGTTCCGGGACAGGCCTTTACGAGCAGTACTTC	TRBD1	TRBV19	TRBJ2-7	-